This TCR beta chain was profiled in a study of blood T cell repertoires in COVID-19. Turning to the study itself: Acute and convalescent COVID-19 samples came from the United States, Italy and Spain. The analysed material was cDNA or gDNA that came from T cells, B-cell-depleted T cells, or PBMCs.

V was clipped by 3 bases and J by 3 bases; unmatched bases: 8. The CDR3 spans 18 residues. Germline CDR1 and CDR2: KGHSH and LQKENI. Enrolled during active infection, Seattle patients were then followed longitudinally. As originally analysed: Reference gene primer amplification gave estimated nucleated cell counts. Clones were sequenced by immunoSEQ multiplex PCR, and TCRdb holds only the in-frame ones, with some missing. The D gene and trimming were derived from the DNA, and the V and J assignments and clone size from that table. The data hold fewer than 200,000 clones, with roughly four fifths observed a single time.

V and J are TRBV18 and TRBJ2-3; 14 nucleotides agree with TRBD2. The sequence was collected from a woman older than 75 with COVID-19, enrolled during active disease. Material for sequencing was peripheral blood. The chain's CDR3 is CASSPLGLAGGRTDTQYF. The CDR3 coding sequence is TGTGCCAGCTCACCTCTCGGACTAGCGGGGGGACGAACAGATACGCAGTATTTT.